A single sample gave rise to the 24 T cell receptor beta chains below, sequenced in a study of cytomegalovirus exposure and HLA in healthy donors (dated by TCRdb to the late 2010s). Library preparation used the immunoSEQ multiplex PCR assay. For the multiplex PCR, a mixture combining 60 forward primers for TCR Vbeta segments and 13 reverse primers for TCR Jbeta segments was used. In its TCRdb copy, this immuneACCESS table keeps in-frame sequences only and misses some clones. Where compared with another copy, unresolved V genes explain less than half of these, and the others have no known cause. In this sample the table shows 250,000 to 350,000 clones, around 66% of which occur a single time. The ten largest clones represent approximately 2.5% of the sample. The sequencing input was PBMCs. These receptors were taken from a female donor in good health and CMV-seronegative.

V and J are TRBV27 and TRBJ2-1, with 10 nucleotides matching TRBD2. The V gene's germline CDR1 is MNHEY and CDR2 SMNVEV (reference sequence). There are 16 residues in the CDR3. V trimming: 6 bases; J trimming: 4 bases; junction bases outside the gene matches: 9. The CDR3 region has the DNA TGTGCCAGCAGCCTCGCCGCTAGCGGGAGTTACAATGAGCAGTTCTTC. Protein: CASSLAASGSYNEQFF.

This clone was seen a handful of times. The chain couples TRBV27 to TRBJ2-3, with a possible D match to TRBD2 (5 bases). CDR1 and CDR2 (germline): MNHEY, SMNVEV (reference sequence). The CDR3 covers 18 residues. V was pared by 5 bases and J by 2 bases, with 23 bases between. The CDR3 DNA sequence: TGTGCCAGCAGTCCAGGCTCGTGGCGGGCTAGAATCACAGATACGCAGTATTTT. Its translation: CASSPGSWRARITDTQYF.

The chain employs TRBV5-1 and TRBJ2-1; D possibly corresponds to TRBD2 (6 bases). CDR1 is SGHRS and CDR2 is YFSETQ in the germline V gene. The length of the CDR3 is 12 residues. Trimming left V 3 bases short and J 7 bases short, with 8 bases between. The DNA of the CDR3 is TGCGCCAGCAGCTCGGAGGGGAATGAGCAGTTCTTC. Protein sequence: CASSSEGNEQFF.

This CDR3 is CASSPGTGPYNSPLHF. In DNA, the CDR3 is TGTGCCAGCAGCCCAGGGACAGGGCCCTATAATTCACCCCTCCACTTT. This chain connects TRBV7-8 to TRBJ1-6; 9 bases line up with TRBD1. Germline-derived CDR1 and CDR2 are SGHVS and FQNEAQ. The V gene end was trimmed by 5 bases and the J gene end by 2 bases; junction bases not matched to a gene: 4. The CDR3 is made up of 16 amino acids.

This clone was counted between two and nine times. The V and J genes are TRBV5-4 and TRBJ1-1; D gene ambiguous. The CDR3 consists of 15 residues. Trimming pared 2 bases from V and 0 bases from J, leaving 11 bases between. CDR1 is SGHNT and CDR2 is YYREEE in the germline V gene (reference sequence). CDR3 sequence reads: CASSFGSALNTEAFF. Written as DNA, the CDR3 is TGTGCCAGCAGCTTCGGGTCGGCCCTGAACACTGAAGCTTTCTTT.

This chain uses TRBV2 with TRBJ1-6; D is possibly TRBD1 (5 bases). V lost 4 bases and J 0 bases, leaving 7 bases between the germline ends. The CDR3 is 15 amino acids. CDR1 SNHLY and CDR2 FYNNEI come from the germline V gene. CDR3 DNA: TGTGCCAGCAGTGGGGGCAGCTCCTATAATTCACCCCTCCACTTT. Its translation is CASSGGSSYNSPLHF.

The chain is built from TRBV5-1 and TRBJ2-5, with no clear D. CDR3 size: 15 residues. CDR1 SGHRS and CDR2 YFSETQ come from the germline V gene. V lost 0 bases and J lost 2, with 11 bases in between. This CDR3 reads CASSLEPQTQETQYF. The DNA for the CDR3 is TGCGCCAGCAGCTTGGAGCCACAGACACAAGAGACCCAGTACTTC.

The chain couples TRBV11-3 to TRBJ2-2; D ambiguous. CDR1 and CDR2 (germline): SGHNT, YENEEA. This CDR3 spans 13 amino acids. Trimming stripped 1 base from V and 6 bases from J, with 6 bases between. The CDR3 spells CASSLGIAGELFF. The CDR3 DNA reads as TGTGCCAGCAGCTTAGGAATAGCCGGGGAGCTGTTTTTT. The complete variable domain, with remaining parts taken from reference TRBV11-3 and TRBJ2-2, reads EAGVVQSPRYKIIEKKQPVAFWCNPISGHNTLYWYLQNLGQGPELLIRYENEEAVDDSQLPKDRFSAERLKGVDSTLKIQPAELGDSAVYLCASSLGIAGELFFGEGSRLTVL.

This chain links TRBV9 with TRBJ2-1, with D uncertain. This CDR3 is 11 amino acids long. The ends were cut back, 0 bases at V and 8 bases at J, with 3 bases in the middle. The V gene's germline CDR1 is SGDLS and CDR2 YYNGEE. Here the CDR3 reads CASSVADEQFF. CDR3 DNA: TGTGCCAGCAGCGTAGCCGATGAGCAGTTCTTC.

The gene calls are TRBV7-8 and TRBJ2-1; tentatively, D is TRBD2 (6 bases). The V and J ends lost 4 bases and 5 bases respectively, with 15 bases between them. In germline, CDR1 is SGHVS, CDR2 FQNEAQ. This CDR3 is built from 15 residues. CDR3 sequence reads: CASSSWVAANNEQFF. The CDR3 nucleotides read TGTGCCAGCAGCTCCTGGGTAGCGGCCAACAATGAGCAGTTCTTC.

The chain uses TRBV11-3 and TRBJ1-6; 8 bases are shared with TRBD1. This CDR3 is 15 amino acids long. V gave up 1 base and J gave up 6 bases; unmatched junction bases: 2. CDR1 SGHNT and CDR2 YENEEA come from the germline V gene. The CDR3 coding sequence is TGTGCCAGCAGCTTAGTGGACAGGGCTAATTCACCCCTCCACTTT. It codes for CASSLVDRANSPLHF.

The chain joins TRBV28 to TRBJ1-5; possibly TRBD1 for D (6 bases). V was shortened by 8 bases and J by 9 bases, with 17 bases between the two germline ends. Germline lookup yields CDR1 MDHEN and CDR2 SYDVKM. The CDR3 length is 13 residues. The CDR3 loop reads CASVLRDKGPQHF. CDR3 bases: TGTGCCAGCGTCCTCCGGGACAAAGGGCCCCAGCATTTT.

The rearrangement uses TRBV29-1 and TRBJ1-3; D gene unclear. Trimming removed 2 bases at V and 4 bases at J, with 9 bases between. Germline V gene sequence: CDR1 SQVTM, CDR2 ANQGSEA. The CDR3 covers 13 residues. The CDR3 is CSVESGSGNTIYF. CDR3 in DNA: TGCAGCGTTGAATCGGGATCCGGAAACACCATATATTTT.

The J gene is TRBJ2-3, the V gene TRBV10-3, with TRBD2 identical over 9 bases. Germline assignment: CDR1 ENHRY and CDR2 SYGVKD. V shed 3 bases and J 0 bases; nucleotides not matched to a gene: 1. This CDR3 contains 15 residues. CDR3 sequence: CAISETSGSTDTQYF. Written as DNA, the CDR3 is TGTGCCATCAGTGAAACTAGCGGGAGCACAGATACGCAGTATTTT.

About this clone: The same CDR3 can be traced to other DNA sequences in this sample. The rearrangement joins TRBV13 to TRBJ2-3; 15 bases match TRBD2. V lost 5 bases and J lost 2; bases outside the gene matches: 11. The CDR3 is made up of 19 amino acids. Germline CDR1 is PRHDT and CDR2 is FYEKMQ (reference sequence). CDR3 DNA: TGTGCCAGCAGCCTCGGTACGGGACTAGCGGGAGGAATCACAGATACGCAGTATTTT. Translation: CASSLGTGLAGGITDTQYF.

This chain uses TRBV28 with TRBJ1-5; tentatively, D is TRBD1 (6 bases). This CDR3 is built from 14 residues. Trimming stripped 5 bases from V and 2 bases from J, with 10 bases between. Germline V gene data show CDR1 as MDHEN and CDR2 as SYDVKM. CDR3: CASSPRQGNQPQHF. CDR3 bases: TGTGCCAGCAGTCCCCGACAGGGCAATCAGCCCCAGCATTTT.

The chain recombines TRBV5-1 with TRBJ2-1; maybe TRBD2 (6 bases). Trimming left V 1 base short and J 5 bases short, with 7 bases between. The CDR3 sequence is 13 residues long. The germline CDR1 and CDR2 sequences are SGHRS and YFSETQ. In DNA form, the CDR3 reads TGCGCCAGCAGCTTGCGGGGGAACAATGAGCAGTTCTTC. Protein sequence: CASSLRGNNEQFF.

The chain joins TRBV4-1 to TRBJ2-2, with TRBD1 matching 7 bases. Germline V gene lookup returns CDR1 MGHRA and CDR2 YSYEKL. The CDR3 is 15 amino acids. The V and J ends lost 3 bases and 1 base, in that order; junction bases with no gene match: 2. This CDR3 is CASSQGDRNTGELFF. The CDR3 bases are TGCGCCAGCAGCCAGGGGGACAGGAACACCGGGGAGCTGTTTTTT.

The chain couples TRBV6-5 to TRBJ2-1; possible D gene TRBD1, 5 bases. V was clipped by 7 bases and J by 10 bases, with 11 bases between them. The germline V gene has CDR1 MNHEY and CDR2 SVGAGI. The CDR3 has 11 residues. For the CDR3, the DNA is TGTGCCAGCACCCAGGGTTTAGAGCAGTTCTTC. Translated, it gives CASTQGLEQFF.

A few counts support this clone. The gene calls are TRBV21-1 and TRBJ1-5; the table's D call, TRBD1, was not checked against the DNA. TRBV21-1 is listed as a pseudogene. The CDR3 has 16 amino acids. CDR3 sequence (DNA): TGTGCCAGCAGCAATCGGGTAGGGGACAGGGATCAGCCCCAGCATTTT. Translation: CASSNRVGDRDQPQHF.

The chain couples TRBV19 to TRBJ1-1; D unresolved. This CDR3 is 13 amino acids long. CDR1 is LNHDA and CDR2 is SQIVND in the germline V gene (reference sequence). Trimming pared 8 bases from V and 5 bases from J, leaving 15 bases between. DNA for the CDR3: TGTGCCAGTCGGGGTAACAAAGGGACTGAAGCTTTCTTT. Its protein is CASRGNKGTEAFF.

A single count supports this clone. The rearrangement joins TRBV6-5 to TRBJ2-5; D gene unclear. CDR1 MNHEY and CDR2 SVGAGI come from the germline V gene. The CDR3 is made up of 14 amino acids. V was pared by 0 bases and J by 2 bases, with 7 bases between. The CDR3 DNA reads TGTGCCAGCAGTTACTCATTACAACAAGAGACCCAGTACTTC. Encoded protein: CASSYSLQQETQYF.

The V and J genes are TRBV14 and TRBJ2-7; TRBD2 matches 8 bases. V shed 2 bases, J shed 1 base, and the junction held 4 bases outside the gene matches. This CDR3 has 15 amino acids. Germline V CDR1 and CDR2: SGHDN, FVKESK. CDR3 coding DNA: TGTGCCAGCAGCCAACTACTAGCGGAGTCCTACGAGCAGTACTTC. Translated, it gives CASSQLLAESYEQYF.

The rearrangement links TRBV5-1 to TRBJ2-7; a possible D gene is TRBD1 (6 bases). The CDR3 is made up of 14 amino acids. Between the trimmed V and J ends, which lost 4 bases and 0 bases, there was a span of 11 bases. The germline V gene encodes CDR1 SGHRS and CDR2 YFSETQ. In nucleotides, the CDR3 is TGCGCCAGCAGCCCAACGACAGGCTCCTACGAGCAGTACTTC. It encodes CASSPTTGSYEQYF.